The subject of this entry is one T cell receptor beta chain. There is no known antigen for this receptor. Sequence at one end of the junction differs from germline and may be a read error. Bulk unsorted tissue served as the source for RNA extraction, and RNA quality was assessed using a NanoDrop ND-1000 and an Agilent 2100. The normal lung samples consisted of distant non-tumor tissue collected more than 3 cm from the tumor edge. The donors were newly diagnosed lung cancer patients admitted for thoracic surgery in China from August to November 2014 who had not received prior chemotherapy. The study excluded patients who had received radiotherapy or chemotherapy before or who had another cancer at the same time. Pieces of surgical tissue measuring roughly 1-2.2 cm3 were kept in RNAlater solution and held at -80 degrees C until needed. The sample originates from a study of tumor and adjacent non-tumor tissue in lung cancer (dated by TCRdb to about 2018). Some background on the complete study: Of the cohort, eleven to twelve patients had adenocarcinoma, 2 had squamous cell carcinoma and 1 had small cell lung cancer. Among the roughly 15 patients, ages ranged from about 31 to 85 years, around ten were men and 5 were women, and disease was TNM stage I to III. Sequencing generated a total of 125,075,908 productive TCRbeta reads, averaging about 4 million reads per sample. The study compared bulk TCRbeta repertoires between lung tumor tissue and matched distant non-tumor lung tissue from around 16 lung cancer patients. For each patient, one tumor sample and one normal lung sample were taken, giving a few dozen paired specimens that underwent TCRbeta CDR3 sequencing.

Study-level results and caveats: Only around 14 patients were in the cohort, and the authors stated that larger samples and more detailed clinical data are needed. Because peripheral blood was not sequenced, the blood TCRbeta repertoires of the lung cancer patients in the study went unexamined. In normal lung, the top 100 clones accounted for a significantly larger cumulative share of the repertoire than in tumor tissue. TCR diversity was significantly higher in younger patients, and greater tumor TCR diversity was associated with shorter overall survival and shorter disease-free survival. Neither the sequencing platform nor unique molecular identifiers are mentioned in the methods. Tumor tissue showed significantly higher TCR diversity (inverse Simpson) than normal lung tissue, at 431.37 vs 166.20 (P = 0.0075, Mann-Whitney U test).

The cysteine opens and the phenylalanine closes a CDR3 of 15 amino acids. Of all the DNA, just the CDR3 is kept, 45 bases in frame from base 1. Sequences SQVTM (CDR1) and ANQGSEA (CDR2) are obtained from the germline V gene. Libraries were constructed by multiplex PCR. The run used an Illumina HiSeq 2500. TCRbeta libraries were built by three rounds of nested PCR using primers (Table S4), following protocols modified from ARM-PCR. PCR products of 200-500 bp were gel-excised and purified with the QIAquick gel extraction kit before sequencing. As for the original processing: Trimmomatic was used to clean the reads, FLASH was used to merge the reads into complete CDR3 sequences, and MiTCR was used to assign the reads to V(D)J germline segments. Clonal diversity was computed as the inverse Simpson's index with VDJtools. Productive reads were defined as in-frame sequences without a premature stop codon. The raw public data were reprocessed by TCRdb itself: fastp quality trimming at Q25, MiXCR clonotype calling, in-frame beta chains only. A single entry per CDR3 protein holds the most common genes and DNA from its merged rows. The authors' filters were not applied to this entry. The sample table contains some 97,000 distinct CDR3 sequences; only one count was recorded for 65% of them. Roughly 20% of the sample rests with the top ten.

The specimen sequenced was distant non-tumor lung tissue. The TCR comes from a young man with non-small cell lung cancer. Recombination linked TRBV29-1 to TRBJ2-2; 9 nucleotides in the junction match TRBD1. For the CDR3, the sequence is CSVEMTGGNTWELFF. The nucleotide sequence reads TGCAGTGTTGAAATGACAGGGGGTAACACCTGGGAGCTGTTTTTT.